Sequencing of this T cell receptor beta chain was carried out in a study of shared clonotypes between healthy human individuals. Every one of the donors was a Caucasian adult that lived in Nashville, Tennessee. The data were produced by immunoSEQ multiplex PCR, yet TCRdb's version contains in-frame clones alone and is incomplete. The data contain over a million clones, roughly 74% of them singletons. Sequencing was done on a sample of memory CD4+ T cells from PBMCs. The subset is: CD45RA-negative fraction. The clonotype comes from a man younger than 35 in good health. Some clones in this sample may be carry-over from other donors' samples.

The CDR3 DNA sequence: TGTGCCAGCAGCGTGGGAGGGACTAGCGCTTATGAGCAGTTCTTC. This translates into CASSVGGTSAYEQFF. V and J are TRBV9 and TRBJ2-1; 10 bases are a match to TRBD2. V gave up 2 bases and J gave up 8 bases; unmatched junction bases: 7. CDR3 length: 15 residues. In germline, CDR1 is SGDLS, CDR2 YYNGEE.